This T cell receptor (beta chain) originates from a study of blood T cell repertoires in COVID-19. Background on the study: Specimens from acute and convalescent COVID-19 originated in the United States, Italy and Spain.

In its sample, this clone was seen once. As processed by the authors: Estimation of nucleated cell counts was performed using reference gene primer amplification. Assay: immunoSEQ multiplex PCR; the TCRdb copy retains only in-frame clones and omits some. From that table come the V and J calls and clone size; the DNA was used to work out D and trimming. This table holds a few hundred thousand clones, about 90% found once. Germline V gives CDR1 MNHEY, CDR2 SVGAGI. V shed 0 bases, J shed 2 bases, and the junction held 2 bases outside the gene matches. This CDR3 is 16 amino acids long. The receptor was isolated from a man younger than 35 with COVID-19, enrolled during active disease. V gene TRBV6-5 combines with J gene TRBJ2-1; 9 nucleotides line up with TRBD2. The sample taken for sequencing was peripheral blood. CDR3 in amino acids: CASSYSGGGAYNEQFF. In DNA, the CDR3 is TGTGCCAGCAGTTACTCGGGCGGGGGGGCCTACAATGAGCAGTTCTTC.